A selection of T cell receptor beta chains follows, all from one sample in a study of cytomegalovirus exposure and HLA in healthy donors. Clones were sequenced by immunoSEQ multiplex PCR, and TCRdb holds only the in-frame ones, with some missing. The profile shows 110,000 or so clones, less than 80% of them singletons. Sequencing was done on a sample of PBMCs. Every receptor here comes from a middle-aged woman in good health and CMV-seropositive. The CDR3 runs from the conserved cysteine through the conserved F or W. The order of the fields is J gene, clone size, D gene, V gene, CDR3 DNA, CDR3 protein. A D gene is named only where the DNA matches it firmly. Size is omitted from some rows. Given values are once, few, many or a class for expanded clones.

j_gene: TRBJ2-7
abundance: .
d_gene: TRBD1
v_gene: TRBV5-1
CDR3nt: TGCGCCTCCACGTCCGGACAGGGGGTAATAGGAGGCTACGAGCAGTACTTC
CDR3aa: CASTSGQGVIGGYEQYF

j_gene: TRBJ1-3
abundance: .
d_gene: .
v_gene: TRBV7-9
CDR3nt: TGTTCCAGCAGCTTAGACGGGTACTCCTCTGGAAACACCATATATTTT
CDR3aa: CSSSLDGYSSGNTIYF

j_gene: TRBJ1-4
abundance: few
d_gene: .
v_gene: TRBV5-4
CDR3nt: TGTGCCAGCAGCCAAGAGGGGGGGGGTAAGGAAAAACTGTTTTTT
CDR3aa: CASSQEGGGKEKLFF

j_gene: TRBJ1-4
abundance: .
d_gene: .
v_gene: TRBV19
CDR3nt: TGTGCCAGTAGTATAAACCACGCGGCTGAAAAACTGTTTTTT
CDR3aa: CASSINHAAEKLFF

j_gene: TRBJ2-2
abundance: .
d_gene: TRBD1
v_gene: TRBV7-6
CDR3nt: TGTGCCAGCAGCCTTTCTCGGGGGACAGGGTGGACCGGGGAGCTGTTTTTT
CDR3aa: CASSLSRGTGWTGELFF

j_gene: TRBJ1-2
abundance: .
d_gene: .
v_gene: TRBV9
CDR3nt: TGTGCCGGCAGCGCCGTGGGGGCGGGCTATGGCTACACCTTC
CDR3aa: CAGSAVGAGYGYTF

j_gene: TRBJ2-3
abundance: .
d_gene: .
v_gene: TRBV7-9
CDR3nt: TGTGCCAGCAGCCTCAGACTAGGAAGCACAGATACGCAGTATTTT
CDR3aa: CASSLRLGSTDTQYF

j_gene: TRBJ2-7
abundance: .
d_gene: .
v_gene: TRBV27
CDR3nt: TGTGCCAGCAGTTTCGGGCAGGGGCCCTACGAGCAGTACTTC
CDR3aa: CASSFGQGPYEQYF

j_gene: TRBJ2-7
abundance: .
d_gene: .
v_gene: TRBV7-9
CDR3nt: TGTGCCAGCAGCTTAGCCCGGGTGTCCTCCTACGAGCAGTACTTC
CDR3aa: CASSLARVSSYEQYF

j_gene: TRBJ1-2
abundance: .
d_gene: .
v_gene: TRBV30
CDR3nt: TGTGCCTGGAAGGGAGGTAACTATGGCTACACCTTC
CDR3aa: CAWKGGNYGYTF

j_gene: TRBJ1-1
abundance: .
d_gene: .
v_gene: TRBV5-4
CDR3nt: TGTGCCAGCAGCGCGGCGGGGGCGCGGGACACTGAAGCTTTCTTT
CDR3aa: CASSAAGARDTEAFF

j_gene: TRBJ2-1
abundance: .
d_gene: TRBD2
v_gene: TRBV7-3
CDR3nt: TGTGCCAGCAGCTTCATAGCGGGGGACCACAATGAGCAGTTCTTC
CDR3aa: CASSFIAGDHNEQFF

j_gene: TRBJ2-5
abundance: .
d_gene: TRBD2
v_gene: TRBV7-3
CDR3nt: TGTGCCAGCAGCTTAGGCGGGAGGGGAGAGACCCAGTACTTC
CDR3aa: CASSLGGRGETQYF

j_gene: TRBJ2-1
abundance: .
d_gene: TRBD2
v_gene: TRBV30
CDR3nt: TGTGCCTGGATTCCGGGACTAGGGTCGAATGAGCAGTTCTTC
CDR3aa: CAWIPGLGSNEQFF

j_gene: TRBJ1-1
abundance: .
d_gene: .
v_gene: TRBV18
CDR3nt: TGTGCCAGCTCACCACGAGTGGGGGGAGGGTTAACGGACACTGAAGCTTTCTTT
CDR3aa: CASSPRVGGGLTDTEAFF

j_gene: TRBJ1-2
abundance: .
d_gene: TRBD1
v_gene: TRBV2
CDR3nt: TGTGCCAGCAGTGGGGGGACAGGGGGCTTAAACAACTATGGCTACACCTTC
CDR3aa: CASSGGTGGLNNYGYTF

j_gene: TRBJ1-1
abundance: .
d_gene: .
v_gene: TRBV6-1
CDR3nt: TGTGCCAGCAGTAGACAGGAGACTGAAGCTTTCTTT
CDR3aa: CASSRQETEAFF

j_gene: TRBJ2-7
abundance: .
d_gene: TRBD2
v_gene: TRBV2
CDR3nt: TGTGCCAGCAGCGGTCGACTAGCTGGATCCTACGAGCAGTACTTC
CDR3aa: CASSGRLAGSYEQYF

j_gene: TRBJ2-1
abundance: .
d_gene: .
v_gene: TRBV6-4
CDR3nt: TGTGCCAGCAGTGACTCCGGCTCCACGCGGGGTGAGCAGTTCTTC
CDR3aa: CASSDSGSTRGEQFF

j_gene: TRBJ1-4
abundance: .
d_gene: TRBD1
v_gene: TRBV18
CDR3nt: TGTGCCAGCTCACCAGGGACAGGGGGCGGTGAAAAACTGTTTTTT
CDR3aa: CASSPGTGGGEKLFF

j_gene: TRBJ2-3
abundance: few
d_gene: TRBD2
v_gene: TRBV29-1
CDR3nt: TGCAGCGTAGGACTAGCGGGGGTATATACGCAGTATTTT
CDR3aa: CSVGLAGVYTQYF

j_gene: TRBJ2-2
abundance: .
d_gene: TRBD2
v_gene: TRBV7-9
CDR3nt: TGTGCCAGCACCGATCTTGGGGGGGCCGGGGAGCTGTTTTTT
CDR3aa: CASTDLGGAGELFF

j_gene: TRBJ2-2
abundance: .
d_gene: TRBD1
v_gene: TRBV5-4
CDR3nt: TGTGCCAGCAGCTTGGGGGGACAGGGGGACACCGGGGAGCTGTTTTTT
CDR3aa: CASSLGGQGDTGELFF

j_gene: TRBJ1-4
abundance: .
d_gene: TRBD1
v_gene: TRBV5-4
CDR3nt: TGTGCCAGCAGCGGCCCCGGGACAGTAGAAAAACTGTTTTTT
CDR3aa: CASSGPGTVEKLFF